The source of this T cell receptor beta chain is a study of PD-L1 blockade in urothelial cancer. The protocol was immunoSEQ multiplex PCR, while the TCRdb copy is restricted to in-frame clones and leaves out a portion. The sample lists 86,000 or so clones, about 83% occurring once. Time point meaning: pretreatment peripheral blood. The CDR3 has 14 residues. Trimming removed 2 bases from V and 6 bases from J; junction bases left unmatched: 0. The germline gives CDR1 SGHTA, CDR2 FQGTGA. The chain links TRBV7-3 to TRBJ2-7; 14 positions match TRBD2. The source of this sequence is a man in his 60s with urothelial cancer. Sequencing used PBMCs, obtained around atezolizumab (anti-PD-L1) treatment. This CDR3 reads CASSLGTSGSEQYF. Here the CDR3 DNA reads TGTGCCAGCAGCTTAGGGACTAGCGGGAGCGAGCAGTACTTC.